The rows below give T cell receptor beta chains drawn from one sample of a study of shared clonotypes between healthy human individuals. Produced via immunoSEQ multiplex PCR; TCRdb's table is partial and in-frame only. The profile shows roughly 510,000 clones, roughly 85% of them singletons. The material sequenced was PBMCs. The receptors come from a woman aged 40 to 49 in good health. Some clones in this sample may be carry-over from other donors' samples. CDR3s include the opening cysteine and the closing phenylalanine or tryptophan. The D gene is left open where the match is weak. The size entry is marked missing in some rows and otherwise reads once, few, many or a size class.

clone_size j_call v_call d_call cdr3_nt cdr3_aa
once TRBJ2-3 TRBV10-3 NA TGTGCCATCATTCTAACGGGGACACGGACGGCAGATACGCAGTATTTT CAIILTGTRTADTQYF
NA TRBJ2-3 TRBV28 TRBD2 TGTGCCAGCAGTCCTAGCGGGAGGGCGACAGATACGCAGTATTTT CASSPSGRATDTQYF
NA TRBJ2-7 TRBV7-2 TRBD1 TGTGCCAGCAGCTGGGGACAGGGAGAGATCTACGAGCAGTACTTC CASSWGQGEIYEQYF
NA TRBJ2-7 TRBV7-3 NA TGTGCCAGCAGCTTCGAGTTCTCTATCCGCAATTACGAGCAGTACTTC CASSFEFSIRNYEQYF
many TRBJ2-4 TRBV1 NA TGCACCAGCAGCCAAGGCCCCCCTCGGACCATTCAGTACTTC CTSSQGPPRTIQYF
NA TRBJ2-6 TRBV6-5 NA TGTGCCAGCAGTTATCGAACCGGGGCCAACGTCCTGACTTTC CASSYRTGANVLTF
NA TRBJ2-7 TRBV28 NA TGTGCCAGCAGTTTACCCCCGGGCTCTTCCGCAGGACATATGATTGGGCAGCAGTACTTC CASSLPPGSSAGHMIGQQYF
NA TRBJ1-4 TRBV5-6 NA TGTGCCAGCAGCCCTGCGTTTGGGGGAGGACTGTTTTTT CASSPAFGGGLFF
NA TRBJ2-7 TRBV2 TRBD1 TGTGCCAGCAGTATCCAGGGACAGAACTACGAGCAGTACTTC CASSIQGQNYEQYF
NA TRBJ1-4 TRBV19 NA TGTGCCAGTAGTAACCCCGGATCGGCAACTCATGAAAAACTGTTTTTT CASSNPGSATHEKLFF
NA TRBJ1-1 TRBV28 TRBD1 TGTGCCAGCAGTAGGGGACAGGGGGCGAACACTGAAGCTTTCTTT CASSRGQGANTEAFF
NA TRBJ2-3 TRBV29-1 TRBD2 TGCAGCGTTGCGGGACTAGCGGGTTTCACAGATACGCAGTATTTT CSVAGLAGFTDTQYF
NA TRBJ1-1 TRBV9 TRBD1 TGTGCCAGCAGCGACACAGGGGGCCAAAACACTGAAGCTTTCTTT CASSDTGGQNTEAFF
once TRBJ2-1 TRBV9 TRBD1 TGTGCCAGCAGCCGGGGACAGGGCTCGGGCAATGAGCAGTTCTTC CASSRGQGSGNEQFF
NA TRBJ2-1 TRBV30 NA TGTGCCCAGATTGCACCTCTGGGACAACTGTACAATGAGCAGTTCTTC CAQIAPLGQLYNEQFF
NA TRBJ2-3 TRBV10-1 TRBD1 TGCGCCAGCAGTGAAGTCGGGACAGGGAGGACAGATACGCAGTATTTT CASSEVGTGRTDTQYF
NA TRBJ2-3 TRBV6-1 TRBD2 TGTGCCAGTAGACCAAGCGGGAATACGCAGTATTTT CASRPSGNTQYF
NA TRBJ2-7 TRBV7-2 NA NA CASSFGRGNEQCF
NA TRBJ1-5 TRBV9 NA TGTGCCAGCAGCCCCCCCGGGACACCGGATAATCAGCCCCAGCATTTT CASSPPGTPDNQPQHF
many TRBJ1-3 TRBV19 NA TGTGCCAGTAGTAACTCAGGGGCAATTGGAAACACCATATATTTT CASSNSGAIGNTIYF
NA TRBJ1-2 TRBV28 TRBD1 TGTGCCAGCAGCGGAGGGACAGGGGAGTCTGGCTACACCTTC CASSGGTGESGYTF
NA TRBJ1-1 TRBV7-3 TRBD1 TGTGCCAGCAGGCCTACAGGGGGCACTGAAGCTTTCTTT CASRPTGGTEAFF
NA TRBJ2-2 TRBV5-1 NA TGCGCCAGCAGCTTGGTAGGGACCCGGGGCACCGGGGAGCTGTTTTTT CASSLVGTRGTGELFF
NA TRBJ1-3 TRBV2 NA TGTGCCAGCAGCAGCCTTCGAGGTTCTTCTGGAAACACCATATATTTT CASSSLRGSSGNTIYF
NA TRBJ2-6 TRBV18 NA TGTGCCAGCTCACAAACAGGGTCAGGGGCCAACGTCCTGACTTTC CASSQTGSGANVLTF
NA TRBJ2-1 TRBV6-1 TRBD2 TGTGCCAGCAGTGACCTAGCGGGAGGGTCCTACAATGAGCAGTTCTTC CASSDLAGGSYNEQFF
once TRBJ2-7 TRBV10-1 TRBD2 TGCGCCCCACGGGGGGTAATAGCGGGAGGGCGGTACGAGCAGTACTTC CAPRGVIAGGRYEQYF
few TRBJ2-6 TRBV15 TRBD1 TGTGCCACCAGCCCCGACAGGGGGCGCTCTGGGGCCAACGTCCTGACTTTC CATSPDRGRSGANVLTF
NA TRBJ2-7 TRBV7-2 TRBD2 TGTGCCAGCAGCCAATACGCTCCTCTAGCGGTAGCCTACGAGCAGTACTTC CASSQYAPLAVAYEQYF
NA TRBJ2-1 TRBV30 NA TGTGCCTGGAGTGGGGTGTCGCGCTACAATGAGCAGTTCTTC CAWSGVSRYNEQFF
NA TRBJ1-4 TRBV2 NA TGTGCCAGCAGTGAAGAGTACGGGGGGGAAAAACTGTTTTTT CASSEEYGGEKLFF
NA TRBJ1-2 TRBV28 NA TGTGCCAGCAGCCTCCATGACGGGAATGGCTACACCTTC CASSLHDGNGYTF
few TRBJ1-2 TRBV5-6 NA TGTGCCAGCAGCCAACGACAAGCTCTACTTTATGGCTACACCTTC CASSQRQALLYGYTF
NA TRBJ2-4 TRBV19 TRBD2 TGTGCCAGTAGTATGTCGCCAGGGAGGGTGGACATTCAGTACTTC CASSMSPGRVDIQYF
NA TRBJ2-2 TRBV5-1 TRBD1 TGCGCCAGCAGCTCCGGGACAGTTAACACCGGGGAGCTGTTTTTT CASSSGTVNTGELFF
NA TRBJ2-7 TRBV9 TRBD2 TGTGCCAGCAGCAGAAGCGGGAACCACGAGCAGTACTTC CASSRSGNHEQYF
NA TRBJ2-5 TRBV19 TRBD1 TGTGCCAGTAGACAGACAGGGGGCGCGTCGGAGACCCAGTACTTC CASRQTGGASETQYF
NA TRBJ2-4 TRBV5-6 NA TGTGCCAGCAGTGTCAACGGAGCCAAAAACATTCAGTACTTC CASSVNGAKNIQYF